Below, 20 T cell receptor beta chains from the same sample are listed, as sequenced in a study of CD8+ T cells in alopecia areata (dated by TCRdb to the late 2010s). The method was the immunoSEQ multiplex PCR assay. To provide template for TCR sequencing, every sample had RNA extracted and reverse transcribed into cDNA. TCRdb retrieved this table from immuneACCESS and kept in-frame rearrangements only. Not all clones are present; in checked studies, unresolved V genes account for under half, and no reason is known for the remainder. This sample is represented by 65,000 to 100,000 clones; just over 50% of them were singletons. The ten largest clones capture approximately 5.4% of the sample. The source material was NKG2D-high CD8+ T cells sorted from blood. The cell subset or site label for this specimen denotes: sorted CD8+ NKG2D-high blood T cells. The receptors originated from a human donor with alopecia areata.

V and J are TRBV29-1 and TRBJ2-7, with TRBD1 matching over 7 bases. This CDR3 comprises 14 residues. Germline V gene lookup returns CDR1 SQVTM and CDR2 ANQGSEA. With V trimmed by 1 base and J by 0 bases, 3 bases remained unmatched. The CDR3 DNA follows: TGCAGCGTTGAAGCGGGGACAGCCTCCTACGAGCAGTACTTC. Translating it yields CSVEAGTASYEQYF.

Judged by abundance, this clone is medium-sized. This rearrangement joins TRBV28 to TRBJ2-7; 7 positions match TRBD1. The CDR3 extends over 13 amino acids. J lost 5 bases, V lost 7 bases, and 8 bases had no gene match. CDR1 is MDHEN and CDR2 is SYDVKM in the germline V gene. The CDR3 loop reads CASIATGSDEQYF. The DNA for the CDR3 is TGTGCCAGCATCGCGACAGGGTCGGACGAGCAGTACTTC.

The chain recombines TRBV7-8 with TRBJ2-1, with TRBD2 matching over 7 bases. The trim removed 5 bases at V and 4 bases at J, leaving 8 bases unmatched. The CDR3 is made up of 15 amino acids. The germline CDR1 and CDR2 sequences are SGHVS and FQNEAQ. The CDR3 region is CASSPGLAVYNEQFF. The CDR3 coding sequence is TGTGCCAGCAGCCCGGGGCTAGCGGTGTACAATGAGCAGTTCTTC.

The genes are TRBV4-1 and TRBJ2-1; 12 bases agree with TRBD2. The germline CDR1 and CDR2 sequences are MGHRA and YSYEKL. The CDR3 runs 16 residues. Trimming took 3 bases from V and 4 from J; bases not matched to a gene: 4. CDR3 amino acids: CASSHPTSGGYNEQFF. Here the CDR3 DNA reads TGCGCCAGCAGCCACCCGACTAGCGGGGGATACAATGAGCAGTTCTTC.

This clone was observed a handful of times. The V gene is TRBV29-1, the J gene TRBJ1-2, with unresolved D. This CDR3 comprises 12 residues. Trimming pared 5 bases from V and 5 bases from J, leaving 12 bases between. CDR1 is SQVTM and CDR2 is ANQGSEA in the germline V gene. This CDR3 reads CSVLEGTYGYTF. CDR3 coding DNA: TGCAGCGTTTTAGAGGGAACTTATGGCTACACCTTC.

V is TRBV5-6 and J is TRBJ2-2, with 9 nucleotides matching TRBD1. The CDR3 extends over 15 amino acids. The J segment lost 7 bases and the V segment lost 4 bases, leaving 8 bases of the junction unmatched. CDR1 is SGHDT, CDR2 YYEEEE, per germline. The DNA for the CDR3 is TGTGCCAGCAGCCCCGGGACAGGGAATAACGGGGAGCTGTTTTTT. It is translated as CASSPGTGNNGELFF. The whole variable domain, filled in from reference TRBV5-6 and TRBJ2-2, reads DAGVTQSPTHLIKTRGQQVTLRCSPKSGHDTVSWYQQALGQGPQFIFQYYEEEERQRGNFPDRFSGHQFPNYSSELNVNALLLGDSALYLCASSPGTGNNGELFFGEGSRLTVL.

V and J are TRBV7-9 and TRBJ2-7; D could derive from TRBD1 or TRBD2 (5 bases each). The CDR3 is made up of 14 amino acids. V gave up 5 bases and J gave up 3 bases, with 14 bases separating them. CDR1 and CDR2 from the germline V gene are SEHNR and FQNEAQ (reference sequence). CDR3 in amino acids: CASSPGTDDYEQYF. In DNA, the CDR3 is TGTGCCAGCAGCCCCGGGACCGACGACTACGAGCAGTACTTC.

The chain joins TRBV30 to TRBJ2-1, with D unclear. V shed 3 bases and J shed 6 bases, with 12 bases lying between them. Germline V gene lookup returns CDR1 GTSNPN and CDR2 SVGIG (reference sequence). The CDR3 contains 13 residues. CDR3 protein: CAWRPVFGNEQFF. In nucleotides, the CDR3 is TGTGCCTGGAGGCCCGTTTTTGGCAATGAGCAGTTCTTC.

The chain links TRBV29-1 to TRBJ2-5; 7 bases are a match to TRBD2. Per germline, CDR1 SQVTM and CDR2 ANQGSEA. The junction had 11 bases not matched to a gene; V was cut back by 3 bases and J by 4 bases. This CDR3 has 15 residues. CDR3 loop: CSVDLPSGGGETQYF. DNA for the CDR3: TGCAGCGTTGACCTACCATCAGGCGGGGGAGAGACCCAGTACTTC.

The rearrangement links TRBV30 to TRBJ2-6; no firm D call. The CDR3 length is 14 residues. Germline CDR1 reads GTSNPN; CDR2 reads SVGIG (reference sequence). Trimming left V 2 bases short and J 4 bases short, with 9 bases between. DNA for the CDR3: TGTGCCTGGAGTTCAGAGCTCGGGGCCAACGTCCTGACTTTC. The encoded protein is CAWSSELGANVLTF.

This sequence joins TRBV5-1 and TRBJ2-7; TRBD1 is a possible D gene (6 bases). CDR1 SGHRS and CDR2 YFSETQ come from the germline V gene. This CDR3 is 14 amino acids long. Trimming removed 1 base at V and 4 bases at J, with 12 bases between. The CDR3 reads CASSLTMDSYEQYF. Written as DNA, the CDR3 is TGCGCCAGCAGCTTGACTATGGACAGTTACGAGCAGTACTTC.

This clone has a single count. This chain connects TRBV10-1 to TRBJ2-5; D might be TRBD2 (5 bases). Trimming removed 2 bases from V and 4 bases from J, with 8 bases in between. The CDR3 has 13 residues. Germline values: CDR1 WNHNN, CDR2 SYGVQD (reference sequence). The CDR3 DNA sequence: TGCGCCAGCAGTGAGCTAGCAGGAGAGACCCAGTACTTC. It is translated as CASSELAGETQYF.

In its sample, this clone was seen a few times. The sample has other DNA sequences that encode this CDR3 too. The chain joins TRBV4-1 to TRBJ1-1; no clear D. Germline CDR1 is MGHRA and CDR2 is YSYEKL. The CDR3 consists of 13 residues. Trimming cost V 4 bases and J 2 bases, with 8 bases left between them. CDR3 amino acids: CASSPSGNTEAFF. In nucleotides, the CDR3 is TGCGCCAGCAGCCCAAGTGGAAACACTGAAGCTTTCTTT.

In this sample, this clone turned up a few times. The CDR3 loop reads CASSIVGGGGYTF. CDR3 DNA sequence: TGTGCCAGTAGTATTGTCGGGGGAGGAGGCTACACCTTC. This chain connects TRBV19 to TRBJ1-2, with a tentative D call TRBD1 (5 bases). CDR1 is LNHDA and CDR2 is SQIVND in the germline V gene (reference sequence). V lost 3 bases and J lost 8, with 13 bases in between. This CDR3 spans 13 amino acids.

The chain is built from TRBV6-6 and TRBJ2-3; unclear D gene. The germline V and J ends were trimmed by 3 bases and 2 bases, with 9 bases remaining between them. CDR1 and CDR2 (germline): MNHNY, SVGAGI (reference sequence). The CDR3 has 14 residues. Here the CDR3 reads CASSYSPHTDTQYF. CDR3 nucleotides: TGTGCCAGCAGTTATTCCCCCCACACAGATACGCAGTATTTT.

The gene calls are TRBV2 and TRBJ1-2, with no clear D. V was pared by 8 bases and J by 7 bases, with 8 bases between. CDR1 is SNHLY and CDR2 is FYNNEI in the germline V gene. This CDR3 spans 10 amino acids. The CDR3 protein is CASRASGYTF. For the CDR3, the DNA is TGTGCCAGCCGAGCGAGTGGCTACACCTTC.

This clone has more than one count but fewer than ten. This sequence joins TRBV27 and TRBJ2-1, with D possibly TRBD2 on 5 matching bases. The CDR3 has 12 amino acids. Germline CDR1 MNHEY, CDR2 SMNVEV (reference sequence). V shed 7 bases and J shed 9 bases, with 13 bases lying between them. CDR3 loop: CASTSPGGEQFF. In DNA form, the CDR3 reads TGTGCCAGCACCTCGCCAGGAGGTGAGCAGTTCTTC.

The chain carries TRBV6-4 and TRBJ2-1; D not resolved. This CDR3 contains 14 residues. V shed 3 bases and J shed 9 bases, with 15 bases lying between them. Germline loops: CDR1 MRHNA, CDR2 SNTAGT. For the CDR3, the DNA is TGTGCCAGCAGTGATCTAGGACGTCCAGGTGAGCAGTTCTTC. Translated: CASSDLGRPGEQFF.

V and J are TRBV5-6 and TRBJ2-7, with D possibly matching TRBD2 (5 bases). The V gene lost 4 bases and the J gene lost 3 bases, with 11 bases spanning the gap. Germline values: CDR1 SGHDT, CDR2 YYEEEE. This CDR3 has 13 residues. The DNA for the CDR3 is TGTGCCAGCAGCCCCGGGAATTACTACGAGCAGTACTTC. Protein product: CASSPGNYYEQYF.

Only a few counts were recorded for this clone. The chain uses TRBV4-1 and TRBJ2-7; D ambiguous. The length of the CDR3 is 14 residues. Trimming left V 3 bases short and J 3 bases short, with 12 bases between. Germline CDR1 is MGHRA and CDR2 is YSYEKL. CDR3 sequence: CASSQRSGSYEQYF. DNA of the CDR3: TGCGCCAGCAGCCAGCGCTCGGGCAGCTACGAGCAGTACTTC.